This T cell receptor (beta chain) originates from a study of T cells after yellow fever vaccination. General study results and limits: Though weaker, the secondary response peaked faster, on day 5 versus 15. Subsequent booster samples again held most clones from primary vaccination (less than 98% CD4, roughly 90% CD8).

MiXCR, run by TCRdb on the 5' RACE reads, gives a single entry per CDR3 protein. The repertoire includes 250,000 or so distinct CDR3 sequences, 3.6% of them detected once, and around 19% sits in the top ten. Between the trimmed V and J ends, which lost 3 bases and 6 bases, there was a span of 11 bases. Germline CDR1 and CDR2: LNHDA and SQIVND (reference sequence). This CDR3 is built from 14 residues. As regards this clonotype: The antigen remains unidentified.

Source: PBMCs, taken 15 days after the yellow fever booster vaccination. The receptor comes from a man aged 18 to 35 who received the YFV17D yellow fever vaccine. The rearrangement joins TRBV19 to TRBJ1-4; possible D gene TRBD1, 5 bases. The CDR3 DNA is TGTGCCAGTAGTATGGGACCTTCTTATGAAAAACTGTTTTTT. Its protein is CASSMGPSYEKLFF.